The rows below give T cell receptor beta chains drawn from one sample of a study of blood T cell repertoires in COVID-19. Method: immunoSEQ multiplex PCR; TCRdb's copy keeps in-frame clones and lacks some. The table shows over 150,000 clones, with roughly 90% occurring only once. Material for sequencing was peripheral blood. These receptors all stem from a man younger than 30 with COVID-19, enrolled during active disease. Each CDR3 is given with its conserved first and last residue. The D gene is left open where the match is weak. Size tells how often a clone was seen (once, few, many) or the class of an expanded clone, and some rows leave it out.

J gene: TRBJ1-4; D gene: .; clone size: .; V gene: TRBV6-5; CDR3 DNA: TGTGCCAGCAGTTACAAAAGGGGTGGTGAAAAACTGTTTTTT; CDR3 protein: CASSYKRGGEKLFF
J gene: TRBJ2-7; D gene: TRBD2; clone size: .; V gene: TRBV2; CDR3 DNA: TGTGCCAGCACCCCCTTGGGGGGAGGGTCCTACGAGCAGTACTTC; CDR3 protein: CASTPLGGGSYEQYF
J gene: TRBJ1-3; D gene: .; clone size: .; V gene: TRBV10-3; CDR3 DNA: TGTGCCATCAGGCAAGACAACTCTGGAAACACCATATATTTT; CDR3 protein: CAIRQDNSGNTIYF
J gene: TRBJ1-4; D gene: TRBD1; clone size: .; V gene: TRBV11-2; CDR3 DNA: TGTGCCAGCAGCCCGGCCGGGACAGTTAATGAAAAACTGCTTTTT; CDR3 protein: CASSPAGTVNEKLLF
J gene: TRBJ2-1; D gene: .; clone size: once; V gene: TRBV28; CDR3 DNA: TGTGCCAGCAGTTTATTATTTAGGAGCGTCGGGGGGCAGTTCTTC; CDR3 protein: CASSLLFRSVGGQFF
J gene: TRBJ2-5; D gene: .; clone size: once; V gene: TRBV27; CDR3 DNA: TGTGCCAGCAGGGTTTATGGGGGCGGGCAAGAGACCCAGTACTTC; CDR3 protein: CASRVYGGGQETQYF
J gene: TRBJ2-1; D gene: TRBD2; clone size: .; V gene: TRBV5-4; CDR3 DNA: TGTGCCAGCAGCTGGGGTCTGGGACTAGTTAATGAGCAGTTCTTC; CDR3 protein: CASSWGLGLVNEQFF
J gene: TRBJ1-4; D gene: .; clone size: few; V gene: TRBV18; CDR3 DNA: TGTGCCAGCTCACCCTCGGGGGTATATGAAAAACTGCTTTTT; CDR3 protein: CASSPSGVYEKLLF
J gene: TRBJ1-5; D gene: .; clone size: once; V gene: TRBV28; CDR3 DNA: TGTGCCAGCAGTTTATCCCCAGATAGCAATCAGCCCCAGCATTTT; CDR3 protein: CASSLSPDSNQPQHF
J gene: TRBJ2-3; D gene: .; clone size: .; V gene: TRBV11-2; CDR3 DNA: TGTGCCAGCAGCCAGGGGCAGGATACGCAGTATTTT; CDR3 protein: CASSQGQDTQYF
J gene: TRBJ2-1; D gene: TRBD2; clone size: .; V gene: TRBV9; CDR3 DNA: TGTGCCAGCAGCGCTCAATTCGACGGGACTAGCGTTTACAATGAGCAGTTCTTC; CDR3 protein: CASSAQFDGTSVYNEQFF
J gene: TRBJ1-5; D gene: .; clone size: .; V gene: TRBV19; CDR3 DNA: TGTGCCAGTAGTAGTCAGGGGAATCAGCCCCAGCATTTT; CDR3 protein: CASSSQGNQPQHF
J gene: TRBJ2-1; D gene: .; clone size: .; V gene: TRBV24-1; CDR3 DNA: TGTGCCACCAGTGATCACGCCAGGGGGGACAACTACAATGAGCAGTTCTTC; CDR3 protein: CATSDHARGDNYNEQFF
J gene: TRBJ2-3; D gene: .; clone size: once; V gene: TRBV30; CDR3 DNA: TGTGCCTGGAGTGTACGTTCCATAGCCCTGCTGTATTTT; CDR3 protein: CAWSVRSIALLYF
J gene: TRBJ2-3; D gene: TRBD2; clone size: .; V gene: TRBV24-1; CDR3 DNA: TGTGCCACCAGTGACCGAGCGGGAGATGGGACAGATACGCAGTATTTT; CDR3 protein: CATSDRAGDGTDTQYF
J gene: TRBJ1-3; D gene: .; clone size: .; V gene: TRBV20-1; CDR3 DNA: TGCAGTGCTAGTATCGGCAGGAACTCTGGAAACACCATATATTTT; CDR3 protein: CSASIGRNSGNTIYF
J gene: TRBJ1-5; D gene: .; clone size: .; V gene: TRBV6-5; CDR3 DNA: TGTGCCAGCAGCTCGGTTGTTGGTCAGCCCCAGCATTTT; CDR3 protein: CASSSVVGQPQHF
J gene: TRBJ1-5; D gene: .; clone size: .; V gene: TRBV27; CDR3 DNA: TGTGCCAGCAGTTTGCGGGCAGTCAGTCAGCCCCAGCATTTT; CDR3 protein: CASSLRAVSQPQHF
J gene: TRBJ2-7; D gene: .; clone size: .; V gene: TRBV28; CDR3 DNA: TGTGCCAGCAGTCCCCTGGGGGTAGCGGAAACCTACGAGCAGTACTTC; CDR3 protein: CASSPLGVAETYEQYF
J gene: TRBJ2-3; D gene: TRBD1; clone size: .; V gene: TRBV7-2; CDR3 DNA: TGTGCCAGCAGCCCCTTCTCCCGGGACAGGGGGTCAGATACGCAGTATTTT; CDR3 protein: CASSPFSRDRGSDTQYF
J gene: TRBJ1-1; D gene: .; clone size: .; V gene: TRBV4-3; CDR3 DNA: TGCGCCAGCAGCCCCTTATTCCAGGGGAACACTGAAGCTTTCTTT; CDR3 protein: CASSPLFQGNTEAFF
J gene: TRBJ2-1; D gene: .; clone size: .; V gene: TRBV11-2; CDR3 DNA: TGTGCCAGCAGCTTGAGCCTTCGGGACGGGGGACCCTATGAGCAGTTCTTC; CDR3 protein: CASSLSLRDGGPYEQFF
J gene: TRBJ2-5; D gene: TRBD2; clone size: .; V gene: TRBV30; CDR3 DNA: TGTGCCTGGAGTTCTGGGGCTAGCGGACAAGAGACCCAGTACTTC; CDR3 protein: CAWSSGASGQETQYF
J gene: TRBJ2-5; D gene: TRBD1; clone size: .; V gene: TRBV9; CDR3 DNA: TGTGCCAGCGGTGAGGGGACAGGGAGGGGAGAGACCCAGTACTTC; CDR3 protein: CASGEGTGRGETQYF
J gene: TRBJ2-1; D gene: .; clone size: .; V gene: TRBV6-2/TRBV6-3; CDR3 DNA: TGTGCCGGCAGTGCGGCCTCATCCTACAATGAGCAGTTCTTC; CDR3 protein: CAGSAASSYNEQFF
J gene: TRBJ2-2; D gene: .; clone size: .; V gene: TRBV24-1; CDR3 DNA: TGTGCCACCAGTGATAAGGGCAGGGTTCGCACCGGGGAGCTGTTTTTT; CDR3 protein: CATSDKGRVRTGELFF
J gene: TRBJ1-2; D gene: .; clone size: .; V gene: TRBV5-5; CDR3 DNA: TGTGCCAGCAGCCCTACCGGGGTAAACTATGGCTACACCTTC; CDR3 protein: CASSPTGVNYGYTF
J gene: TRBJ1-5; D gene: .; clone size: .; V gene: TRBV19; CDR3 DNA: TGTGCCAGTAGTTGGGCAGCTAGCAATCAGCCCCAGCATTTT; CDR3 protein: CASSWAASNQPQHF
J gene: TRBJ2-7; D gene: TRBD1; clone size: .; V gene: TRBV13; CDR3 DNA: TGTGCCAGCAGCTTAAGGGACAGACTAAACTACGAGCAGTACTTC; CDR3 protein: CASSLRDRLNYEQYF
J gene: TRBJ1-5; D gene: .; clone size: once; V gene: TRBV6-2/TRBV6-3; CDR3 DNA: TGTGCCAGCAGCTTACGACAGGTCAATCAGCCCCAGCATTTT; CDR3 protein: CASSLRQVNQPQHF
J gene: TRBJ2-7; D gene: .; clone size: .; V gene: TRBV4-1; CDR3 DNA: TGCGCCAGCAGCCAAGGGTTAGCAGTTGCTCGATCGCACGAGCAGTACTTC; CDR3 protein: CASSQGLAVARSHEQYF